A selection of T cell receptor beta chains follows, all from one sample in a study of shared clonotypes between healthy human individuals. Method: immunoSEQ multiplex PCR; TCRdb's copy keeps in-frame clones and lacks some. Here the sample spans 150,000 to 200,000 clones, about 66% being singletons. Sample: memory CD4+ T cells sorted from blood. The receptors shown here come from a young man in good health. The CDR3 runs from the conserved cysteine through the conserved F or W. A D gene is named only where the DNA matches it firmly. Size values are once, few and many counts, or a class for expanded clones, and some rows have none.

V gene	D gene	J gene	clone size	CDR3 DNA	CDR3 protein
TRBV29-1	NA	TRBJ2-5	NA	TGCAGCGTTCTGGACGGGAAAGAGACCCAGTACTTC	CSVLDGKETQYF
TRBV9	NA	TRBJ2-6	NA	TGTGCCAGCAGCGGGGGCGCTGGGGCCAACGTCCTGACTTTC	CASSGGAGANVLTF
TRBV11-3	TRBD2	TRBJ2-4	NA	TGTGCCAGCAGTCCTGGGGGGGGTCGAGGCAAAAACATTCAGTACTTC	CASSPGGGRGKNIQYF
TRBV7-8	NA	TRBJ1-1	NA	TGTGCCAGCAGCTCGCTTGGGGAAAGCACTGAAGCTTTCTTT	CASSSLGESTEAFF
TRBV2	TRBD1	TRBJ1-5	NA	TGTGCCAGCAGCCGGGACAGGGCTGATCAGCCCCAGCATTTT	CASSRDRADQPQHF
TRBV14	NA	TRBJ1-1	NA	TGTGCCAGCAGCCGGGGGCTCCTGAACACTGAAGCTTTCTTT	CASSRGLLNTEAFF
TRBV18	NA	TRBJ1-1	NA	TGTGCCAGCTCACCAGTAGGGGGACTGGCTGAAGCTTTCTTT	CASSPVGGLAEAFF
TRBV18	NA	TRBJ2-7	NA	TGTGCCAGCTCACCAAATCTAGGTCGGGTCTCCTACGAGCAGTACTTC	CASSPNLGRVSYEQYF
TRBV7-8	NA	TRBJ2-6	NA	TGTGCCAGCAGCTTAGAAATCCTGTTTGGGGCCAACGTCCTGACTTTC	CASSLEILFGANVLTF
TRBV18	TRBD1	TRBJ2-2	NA	TGTGCCAGCTCACTTGACCTGACAGGGGCATCGTCCGGGGAGCTGTTTTTT	CASSLDLTGASSGELFF
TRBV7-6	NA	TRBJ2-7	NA	TGTGCCAGCAGCTTCCAGGGAGTGCAATCCTACGAGCAGTACTTC	CASSFQGVQSYEQYF
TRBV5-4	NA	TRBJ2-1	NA	TGTGCCAGCTCCCCCGCGGCGGGCCGTGAGCAGTTCTTC	CASSPAAGREQFF
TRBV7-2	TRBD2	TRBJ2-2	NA	TGTGCCAGCAGCTTAGACTCCAACAGCGGGAGGGCCGGGGAGCTGTTTTTT	CASSLDSNSGRAGELFF
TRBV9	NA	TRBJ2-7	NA	TGTGCCAGCAGCCCAAGCCCAAGGGCGCGCGAGCAGTACTTC	CASSPSPRAREQYF
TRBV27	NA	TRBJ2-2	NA	TGTGCCAGCAGAAGGATTCAGGGGGAGCTGTTTTTT	CASRRIQGELFF
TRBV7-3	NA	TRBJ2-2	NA	TGTGCCAGCAGCTTAGGGCTGTCCGGGGAGCTGTTTTTT	CASSLGLSGELFF
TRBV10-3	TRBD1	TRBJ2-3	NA	TGTGCCATCAGACCCGGGACAGGGGCCTCTAGCACAGATACGCAGTATTTT	CAIRPGTGASSTDTQYF
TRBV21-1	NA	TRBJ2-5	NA	TGTGCCAGCAGCCAGCGGACTAGCGGGTGCCGGGGAGAGACCCAGTACTTC	CASSQRTSGCRGETQYF
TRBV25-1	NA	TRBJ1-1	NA	TGTGCCAGCAGTGAATATCTCTCTCCAGGACAAATGAACACTGAAGCTTTCTTT	CASSEYLSPGQMNTEAFF
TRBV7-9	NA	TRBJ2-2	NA	TGTGCCAGCGTCACCCCCAGCGGGGAGCTGTTTTTT	CASVTPSGELFF
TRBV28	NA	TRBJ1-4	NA	TGTGCCAGCAGTTTCCCCCTCGGGGCAACTAATGAAAAACTGTTTTTT	CASSFPLGATNEKLFF
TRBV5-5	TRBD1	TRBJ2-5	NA	TGTGCCAGCAGCTTAGGGGACAGGGGGCCGGGAGAGACCCAGTACTTC	CASSLGDRGPGETQYF
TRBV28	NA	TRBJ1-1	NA	TGTGCCAGCACCAAGGACAGTGGGACTGAAGCTTTCTTT	CASTKDSGTEAFF
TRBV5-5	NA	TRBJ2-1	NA	TGCGCCAGCAGCCATCAATCCGCGAGGGGGAAGCAGTTCTTC	CASSHQSARGKQFF
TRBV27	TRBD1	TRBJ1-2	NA	TGTGCCAGCAGTTCGGGACAGGGCATCTATGGCTACACCTTC	CASSSGQGIYGYTF
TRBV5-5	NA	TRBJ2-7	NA	TGTGCCAGCAGCCGTGAGGGTTACGAGCAGTACTTC	CASSREGYEQYF
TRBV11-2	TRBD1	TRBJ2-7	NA	TGTGCCAGCAGCTCTTACAGGGGGCAAGCCTACGAGCAGTACTTC	CASSSYRGQAYEQYF
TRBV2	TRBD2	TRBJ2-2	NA	TGTGCCAGCAGTGAACTGAGCGGGAGCCAGGCCACCGGGGAGCTGTTTTTT	CASSELSGSQATGELFF
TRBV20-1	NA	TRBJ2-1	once	TGCAGTGCTCACCACCACAATGAGCAGTTCTTC	CSAHHHNEQFF
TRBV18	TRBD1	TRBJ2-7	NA	TGTGCCAGCTCAGACAGGAGTCAGGGGGACCCCTACGAGCAGTACTTC	CASSDRSQGDPYEQYF
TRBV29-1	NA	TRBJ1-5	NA	TGCAGCGTTGGGGGGGGAAATCAGCCCCAGCATTTT	CSVGGGNQPQHF
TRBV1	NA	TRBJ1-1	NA	TGCACCAGCAGCAGGACAGGCGACACTGAAGCTTTCTTT	CTSSRTGDTEAFF
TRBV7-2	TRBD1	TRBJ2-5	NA	TGTGCCAGCAGCCGCCTAGACAGGGTTAGTTGGGCTGAGACCCAGTACTTC	CASSRLDRVSWAETQYF
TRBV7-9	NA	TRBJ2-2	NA	TGTGCCAGCAGCTTACTGACAGGACTAACCGGGGAGCTGTTTTTT	CASSLLTGLTGELFF
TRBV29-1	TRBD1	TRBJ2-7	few	TGCAGCGCCGAAGACAGGGCCTACGAGCAGTACTTC	CSAEDRAYEQYF